Listed here are 25 T cell receptor beta chains from one sample, sequenced in a study of T cells in Graves' hyperthyroidism and ophthalmopathy. Authors of the study amplified TCR beta CDR3 regions from RNA transcripts. HTBI primers were employed in a first-round RT-PCR of the TCR CDR3. TCRdb called the multiplex PCR reads again in MiXCR, with one record for every CDR3 protein. The sample includes fewer than 550,000 distinct CDR3 sequences, approximately 24% seen only once; the top ten take around 11%. Sequenced: blood. These receptors came from a woman in her 30s with Graves' ophthalmopathy.

This clonotype was detected many times. The gene calls are TRBV6-5 and TRBJ1-1, with D possibly being TRBD1 (6 bases). CDR3 length: 15 residues. Trimming left V 0 bases short and J 6 bases short, with 14 bases between. CDR1 is MNHEY, CDR2 SVGAGI, per germline. DNA for the CDR3: TGTGCCAGCAGTTACTCCCACGGACAGAAGGCTGAAGCTTTCTTT. Encoded protein: CASSYSHGQKAEAFF.

Remarks on this clonotype: A read error is possible here, since a much larger clone lies one base away. This rearrangement joins TRBV20-1 to TRBJ2-5; 12 bases are shared with TRBD2. Germline V gene sequence: CDR1 DFQATT, CDR2 SNEGSKA (reference sequence). The CDR3 sequence is 18 residues long. The CDR3 sequence: CSARDPRLAGAYQETKYF. The CDR3 nucleotides are TGCAGTGCTAGGGACCCCAGACTAGCGGGGGCGTACCAAGAGACCAAGTACTTC.

The rearrangement uses TRBV28 and TRBJ1-1; TRBD1 matches 11 bases. After removal of 4 bases from V and 9 bases from J, the junction contained 7 bases not matched to a gene. Germline lookup yields CDR1 MDHEN and CDR2 SYDVKM. The CDR3 sequence is 14 residues long. CDR3 sequence: CASSWTGGGRKAFF. The DNA of the CDR3 is TGTGCCAGCAGTTGGACAGGGGGCGGGCGTAAAGCTTTCTTT.

This clonotype was observed many times. The gene calls are TRBV29-1 and TRBJ2-2; a weak D match, TRBD1 (6 bases). V dropped 8 bases and J dropped 6 bases, with 13 bases sitting between them. This CDR3 has 12 residues. Germline loops: CDR1 SQVTM, CDR2 ANQGSEA. The CDR3 bases are TGCAGCCTTCGGACAGTGGCCGGGGAGCTGTTTTTT. Residues: CSLRTVAGELFF.

The rearrangement links TRBV2 to TRBJ2-7; D might be TRBD1 (6 bases). This CDR3 is built from 13 residues. Germline lookup yields CDR1 SNHLY and CDR2 FYNNEI. The germline V and J ends were trimmed by 5 bases and 2 bases, with 10 bases remaining between them. CDR3 in amino acids: CASSLGHPYEQYF. The CDR3 region has the DNA TGTGCCAGCAGTTTGGGACATCCCTACGAGCAGTACTTC.

The V and J genes are TRBV6-1 and TRBJ1-5; D not resolved. V gave up 5 bases and J gave up 6 bases, with 8 bases separating them. The CDR3 has 12 residues. Germline CDR1 reads MNHNS; CDR2 reads SASEGT. The CDR3 protein is CASSPDVQPQHF. The CDR3, as DNA: TGTGCCAGCAGTCCAGATGTTCAGCCCCAGCATTTT.

This clonotype has at least ten counts. The chain employs TRBV25-1 and TRBJ1-1, with no clear D. The CDR3 consists of 13 residues. Germline V CDR1 and CDR2: MGHDK, SYGVNS. The V end lost 2 bases, the J end lost 1 base, and 5 bases lay between the germline ends. The CDR3 sequence: CASSEPWNTEAFF. DNA of the CDR3: TGTGCCAGCAGTGAACCCTGGAACACTGAAGCTTTCTTT.

This clonotype was observed at least ten times. The chain uses TRBV19 and TRBJ1-1; D unclear. CDR1 and CDR2 (germline): LNHDA, SQIVND (reference sequence). The CDR3 totals 13 residues. The germline V and J ends were trimmed by 5 bases and 0 bases, with 7 bases remaining between them. CDR3 in DNA: TGTGCCAGTAGTGGCCGGATGAACACTGAAGCTTTCTTT. Translating it yields CASSGRMNTEAFF.

In this sample, this clonotype turned up many times. The gene calls are TRBV5-1 and TRBJ2-2; D possibly uses TRBD1 or TRBD2 (5 bases each). Germline CDR1 SGHRS, CDR2 YFSETQ. CDR3 length: 14 residues. Trimming shortened V by 9 bases and J by 0 bases, and 12 bases separated the two germline ends. In nucleotides, the CDR3 is TGCGCCACCACCCTGGGACCGAACACCGGGGAGCTGTTTTTT. Protein product: CATTLGPNTGELFF. Full variable domain (rest looked up from reference TRBV5-1 and TRBJ2-2): KAGVTQTPRYLIKTRGQQVTLSCSPISGHRSVSWYQQTPGQGLQFLFEYFSETQRNKGNFPGRFSGRQFSNSRSEMNVSTLELGDSALYLCATTLGPNTGELFFGEGSRLTVL.

This clonotype has at least ten counts. V and J are TRBV5-1 and TRBJ1-2; a weak D match, TRBD1 (6 bases). V was pared by 3 bases and J by 7 bases, with 10 bases between. Germline V lookup: CDR1 SGHRS, CDR2 YFSETQ. The CDR3 is made up of 12 amino acids. CDR3 region: CASSWTGAGYTF. CDR3 DNA: TGCGCCAGCAGCTGGACGGGGGCTGGCTACACCTTC.

The chain has TRBV30 and TRBJ1-5; D unclear. The V gene lost 3 bases and the J gene lost 2 bases, with 11 bases spanning the gap. Germline CDR1 is GTSNPN and CDR2 is SVGIG (reference sequence). The CDR3 spans 14 residues. In DNA, the CDR3 is TGTGCCTGGAGCGAGGTGGGTGGCAATCAGCCCCAGCATTTT. Protein: CAWSEVGGNQPQHF.

The rearrangement joins TRBV6-2 or TRBV6-3 to TRBJ2-7; D is ambiguous. The germline V and J ends were trimmed by 0 bases and 7 bases, with 7 bases remaining between them. Germline values: CDR1 MNHEY, CDR2 SVGEGT. The CDR3 consists of 12 residues. In DNA, the CDR3 is TGTGCCAGCAGTTACTCCGGGTTAGAGCAGTACTTC. The encoded protein is CASSYSGLEQYF.

The chain is built from TRBV6-1 and TRBJ2-7; 8 positions agree with TRBD1. This CDR3 region has 18 residues. Trimming cost V 2 bases and J 5 bases; bases outside gene matches: 17. CDR1 is MNHNS and CDR2 is SASEGT in the germline V gene. The CDR3 DNA reads TGTGCCAGCAGTGAACTGGCAGGGGGCGCCCCGGGGGTCGACGAGCAGTACTTC. Amino acids: CASSELAGGAPGVDEQYF.

The chain has TRBV29-1 and TRBJ1-2, with 9 bases that match TRBD1. Trimming at V came to 6 bases and at J to 0 bases, leaving 2 bases not matched to a gene. CDR3 length equals 13 residues. Germline V gene lookup returns CDR1 SQVTM and CDR2 ANQGSEA. DNA for the CDR3: TGCAGCGTAGGGACAGGGCCTAACTATGGCTACACCTTC. It yields the protein CSVGTGPNYGYTF.

At least ten counts were recorded for this clonotype. The J gene is TRBJ2-7, the V gene TRBV6-2 or TRBV6-3; D possibly corresponds to TRBD1 (6 bases). Germline V gene data show CDR1 as MNHEY and CDR2 as SVGEGT. This CDR3 contains 18 residues. The ends were cut back, 2 bases at V and 4 bases at J, with 24 bases in the middle. CDR3: CASSYPLPSIGTQYEQYF. CDR3 nucleotides: TGTGCCAGCAGTTACCCGCTCCCTTCGATAGGGACACAATACGAGCAGTACTTC.

This clonotype was detected many times. CDR3 bases: TGTGCCAGTAGTATGGGCAGGGGCCTCGTCGGACGGCATTTT. It specifies CASSMGRGLVGRHF. This chain connects TRBV19 to TRBJ1-5; possible D gene TRBD1, 6 bases. With 3 bases removed from V and 15 bases from J, the gap between germline ends came to 21 bases. CDR1 LNHDA and CDR2 SQIVND come from the germline V gene (reference sequence). This CDR3 is built from 14 residues.

This clonotype was found a few times. CDR3 amino acids: CASSRLRETQYF. The CDR3 DNA follows: TGTGCCAGCAGTCGGTTAAGGGAGACCCAGTACTTC. This sequence joins TRBV6-1 and TRBJ2-5; no clear D. V gave up 5 bases and J gave up 5 bases, with 9 bases separating them. From germline, CDR1 is MNHNS and CDR2 SASEGT. The CDR3 runs 12 residues.

This chain connects TRBV7-2 to TRBJ1-3; the D is unclear. The germline gives CDR1 SGHTA, CDR2 FQGNSA. V lost 5 bases and J lost 6, with 8 bases in between. The CDR3 runs 12 residues. The CDR3, as DNA: TGTGCCAGCAGCGAGTCCTTAAACACCATATATTTT. It is translated as CASSESLNTIYF.

A few counts support this clonotype. This chain uses TRBV3-1 with TRBJ2-5, with 8 nucleotides matching TRBD1. Germline CDR1 and CDR2: LGHDT and YNNKEL (reference sequence). J gave up 5 bases and V 2 bases, and 1 base lay outside the gene matches. This CDR3 is 13 amino acids long. CDR3 loop: CASSQQGAETQYF. The CDR3 region has the DNA TGTGCCAGCAGCCAACAGGGGGCGGAGACCCAGTACTTC.

The chain carries TRBV5-1 and TRBJ2-5; 7 positions agree with TRBD1. Germline CDR1 and CDR2: SGHRS and YFSETQ. Trimming cost V 4 bases and J 1 base; bases outside gene matches: 10. The CDR3 runs to 16 residues. The CDR3 here is CASSRDLGTVQETQYF. The CDR3 DNA follows: TGCGCCAGCAGCCGTGACCTTGGGACAGTCCAAGAGACCCAGTACTTC.

This clonotype was counted ten times or more. V is TRBV11-2 and J is TRBJ2-7; tentatively, D is TRBD2 (5 bases). CDR1 is SGHAT, CDR2 FQNNGV, per germline. The CDR3 has 14 residues. The ends were cut back, 5 bases at V and 4 bases at J, with 15 bases in the middle. In nucleotides, the CDR3 is TGTGCCAGCAGCCCAACCCCGGGAAGTTACGAGCAGTACTTC. Protein product: CASSPTPGSYEQYF.

Many counts were recorded for this clonotype. This chain connects TRBV27 to TRBJ1-2, with D possibly being TRBD1 (5 bases). The V end lost 2 bases, the J end lost 1 base, and 11 bases lay between the germline ends. CDR3 length equals 15 residues. Germline lookup yields CDR1 MNHEY and CDR2 SMNVEV (reference sequence). Here the CDR3 DNA reads TGTGCCAGCAGTTTACGTCTAGGGGATAACTATGGCTACACCTTC. Residues: CASSLRLGDNYGYTF.

This chain joins TRBV11-2 and TRBJ2-7; maybe TRBD2 (7 bases). The CDR3 sequence is 16 residues long. Germline V gene data show CDR1 as SGHAT and CDR2 as FQNNGV. Trimming shortened V by 5 bases and J by 3 bases, and 20 bases separated the two germline ends. CDR3 loop: CASSPGGLGAFYEQYF. The CDR3 nucleotides are TGTGCCAGCAGCCCGGGGGGACTGGGGGCCTTCTACGAGCAGTACTTC.

This clonotype was observed a handful of times. The CDR3 reads CASSWAGAKNIQYF. The DNA for the CDR3 is TGTGCCAGCAGCTGGGCCGGAGCCAAAAACATTCAGTACTTC. The V gene is TRBV7-9, the J gene TRBJ2-4, with D uncertain. The CDR3 totals 14 residues. V lost 4 bases and J lost 0, with 7 bases in between. Germline CDR1 SEHNR, CDR2 FQNEAQ (reference sequence).

This clonotype was counted ten times or more. J is TRBJ1-1 and V is TRBV7-2; unclear D gene. The CDR3 totals 13 residues. From germline, CDR1 is SGHTA and CDR2 FQGNSA. The V and J ends lost 4 bases and 2 bases respectively, with 8 bases between them. The CDR3 protein is CASSWTTNTEAFF. CDR3 sequence (DNA): TGTGCCAGCAGCTGGACGACTAACACTGAAGCTTTCTTT.